This T cell receptor (beta chain) stems from a study of blood T cell repertoires in COVID-19. Turning to the study itself: T cells, B-cell-depleted T cells, or PBMCs supplied cDNA or gDNA.

Per the original data handling: Amplification of reference gene primers was used by the study to estimate nucleated cell counts. The table came from immunoSEQ multiplex PCR; TCRdb's copy has only in-frame clones and leaves some out. V and J calls and clone size are as listed in that table; D and trimming were resolved from the DNA. The sample lists roughly 250,000 clones, about 93% seen once, with about 1.9% in the top ten. This clone was recorded a few times. Across 24 US areas, participants ranged in age from about 18 to 90 years. Participant reports of clinical history set cohort assignment. The V gene end was trimmed by 2 bases and the J gene end by 5 bases; junction bases not matched to a gene: 8. Germline V gene data show CDR1 as MNHEY and CDR2 as SVGAGI. The CDR3 has 15 residues.

The chain uses TRBV6-5 and TRBJ2-5; 7 bases agree with TRBD1. The TCR sequence derives from a woman under 30 who had recovered from COVID-19. Sequencing used PBMCs or T cells enriched from blood (not recorded which). Here the CDR3 reads CASSYTGQNLETQYF. DNA for the CDR3: TGTGCCAGCAGTTACACGGGACAGAATTTGGAGACCCAGTACTTC.